This TCR beta chain was recorded in a study of blood T cells in healthy people across ages. The CDR3 covers 14 residues. Germline V gene sequence: CDR1 LGHDT, CDR2 YNNKEL (reference sequence). The V and J ends lost 3 bases and 8 bases respectively, with 16 bases between them. Through a sample-barcoded 5' primer and a J-beta primer mix, a second PCR was run for roughly 6 to 11 cycles. TCRdb re-analysed the 5' RACE reads in MiXCR, keeping a single row per CDR3 protein. The data show 590,000 or so distinct CDR3 sequences, with about 28% seen just once and around a sixth held by the top ten. The chain combines TRBV3-1 with TRBJ1-2, with D hard to call. The source of this sequence is a woman aged 80 or over in good health. The specimen sequenced was blood. In DNA, the CDR3 is TGTGCCAGCAGCCAGCTCTCCGGACGGTCCGGCTACACCTTC. Its protein product is CASSQLSGRSGYTF.